This T cell receptor (beta chain) emerged from a study of blood T cell repertoires in COVID-19. This clone was recorded a few times. Assay: immunoSEQ multiplex PCR; the TCRdb copy retains only in-frame clones and omits some. The data show about 160,000 clones, around 90% seen once. The germline V gene has CDR1 MNHEY and CDR2 SVGAGI. With V trimmed by 0 bases and J by 8 bases, 1 base remained unmatched. The CDR3 totals 14 residues. This chain links TRBV6-5 with TRBJ2-3; 11 nucleotides agree with TRBD1. The TCR sequence derives from a woman aged 40 to 49 who had been exposed to COVID-19. The sample was PBMCs or T cells enriched from blood (not recorded which). The CDR3 spells CASSYSGQGATQYF. In nucleotides, the CDR3 is TGTGCCAGCAGTTACTCCGGACAGGGGGCTACGCAGTATTTT.